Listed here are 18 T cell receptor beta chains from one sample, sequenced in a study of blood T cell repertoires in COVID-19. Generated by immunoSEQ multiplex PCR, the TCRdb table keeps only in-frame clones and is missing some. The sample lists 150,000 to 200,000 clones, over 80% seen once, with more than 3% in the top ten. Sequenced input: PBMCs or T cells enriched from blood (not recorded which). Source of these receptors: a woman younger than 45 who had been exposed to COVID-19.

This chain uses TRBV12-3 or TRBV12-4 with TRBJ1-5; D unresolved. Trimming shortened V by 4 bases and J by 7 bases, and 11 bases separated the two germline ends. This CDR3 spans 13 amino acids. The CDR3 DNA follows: TGTGCCAGCAGTTATGGAAATAGCCAGCCCCAGCATTTT. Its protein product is CASSYGNSQPQHF.

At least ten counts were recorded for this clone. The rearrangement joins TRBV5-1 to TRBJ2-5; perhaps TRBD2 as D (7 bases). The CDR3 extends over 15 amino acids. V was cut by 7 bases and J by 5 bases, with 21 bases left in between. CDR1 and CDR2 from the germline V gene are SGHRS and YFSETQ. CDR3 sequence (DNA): TGCGCCAGCTGTAACGGGGGGCAGGATATGGAGACCCAGTACTTC. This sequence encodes CASCNGGQDMETQYF.

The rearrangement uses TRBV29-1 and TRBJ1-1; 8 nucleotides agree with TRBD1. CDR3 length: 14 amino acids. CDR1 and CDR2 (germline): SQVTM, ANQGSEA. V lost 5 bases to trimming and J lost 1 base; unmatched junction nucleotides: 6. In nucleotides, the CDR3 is TGCAGCGTTACAGGGGGATTTAAGAACACTGAAGCTTTCTTT. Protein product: CSVTGGFKNTEAFF.

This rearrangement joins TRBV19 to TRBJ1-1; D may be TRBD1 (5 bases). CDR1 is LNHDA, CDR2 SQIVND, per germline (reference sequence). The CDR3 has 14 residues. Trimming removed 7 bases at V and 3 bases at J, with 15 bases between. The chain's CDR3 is CASTPTVTYTEAFF. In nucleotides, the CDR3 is TGTGCCAGTACCCCGACAGTCACCTACACTGAAGCTTTCTTT.

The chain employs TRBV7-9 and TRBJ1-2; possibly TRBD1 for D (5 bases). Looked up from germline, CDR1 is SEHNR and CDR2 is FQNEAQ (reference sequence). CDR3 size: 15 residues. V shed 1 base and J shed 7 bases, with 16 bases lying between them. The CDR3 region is CASSLVAGPAGGYTF. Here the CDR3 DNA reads TGTGCCAGCAGCTTAGTTGCAGGGCCCGCCGGTGGCTACACCTTC. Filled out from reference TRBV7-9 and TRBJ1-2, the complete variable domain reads DTGVSQNPRHKITKRGQNVTFRCDPISEHNRLYWYRQTLGQGPEFLTYFQNEAQLEKSRLLSDRFSAERPKGSFSTLEIQRTEQGDSAMYLCASSLVAGPAGGYTFGSGTRLTVV.

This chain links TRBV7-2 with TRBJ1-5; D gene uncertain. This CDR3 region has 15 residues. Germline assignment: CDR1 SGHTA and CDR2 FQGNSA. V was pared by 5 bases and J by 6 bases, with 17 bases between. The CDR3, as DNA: TGTGCCAGCAGCCCCGGACGAGGGTCGGGTCAGCCCCAGCATTTT. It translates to CASSPGRGSGQPQHF.

The chain's CDR3 is CASSLWGQSGNTIYF. The DNA for the CDR3 is TGTGCCAGCAGCCTCTGGGGACAGAGTGGAAACACCATATATTTT. The V gene is TRBV7-9, the J gene TRBJ1-3, with 7 bases aligning to TRBD1. The V segment lost 5 bases and the J segment 3 bases; nucleotides outside the gene matches: 7. The germline V gene has CDR1 SEHNR and CDR2 FQNEAQ (reference sequence). The CDR3 is made up of 15 amino acids.

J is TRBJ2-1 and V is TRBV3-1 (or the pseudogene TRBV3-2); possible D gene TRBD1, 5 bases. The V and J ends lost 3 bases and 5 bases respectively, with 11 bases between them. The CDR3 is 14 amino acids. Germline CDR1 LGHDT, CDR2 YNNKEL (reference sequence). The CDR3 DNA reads TGTGCCAGCAGCCACGAATACAGGAACAATGAGCAGTTCTTC. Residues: CASSHEYRNNEQFF.

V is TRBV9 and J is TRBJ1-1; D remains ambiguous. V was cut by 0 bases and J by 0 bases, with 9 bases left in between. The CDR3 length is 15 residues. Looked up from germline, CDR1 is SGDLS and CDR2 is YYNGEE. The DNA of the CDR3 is TGTGCCAGCAGCGTAGCCCAGAATATGAACACTGAAGCTTTCTTT. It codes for CASSVAQNMNTEAFF.

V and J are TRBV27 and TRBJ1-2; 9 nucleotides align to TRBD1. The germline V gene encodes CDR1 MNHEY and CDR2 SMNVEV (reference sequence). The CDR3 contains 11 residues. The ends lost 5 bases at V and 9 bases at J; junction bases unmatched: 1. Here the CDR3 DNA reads TGTGCCAGCAGTGGGACAGGGAGCTACACCTTC. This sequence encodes CASSGTGSYTF.

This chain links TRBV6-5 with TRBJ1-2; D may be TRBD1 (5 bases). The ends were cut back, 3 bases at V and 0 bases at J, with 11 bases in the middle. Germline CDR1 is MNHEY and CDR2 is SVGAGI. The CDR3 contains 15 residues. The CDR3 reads CASSYGAPANYGYTF. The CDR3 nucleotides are TGTGCCAGCAGTTATGGGGCCCCAGCTAACTATGGCTACACCTTC.

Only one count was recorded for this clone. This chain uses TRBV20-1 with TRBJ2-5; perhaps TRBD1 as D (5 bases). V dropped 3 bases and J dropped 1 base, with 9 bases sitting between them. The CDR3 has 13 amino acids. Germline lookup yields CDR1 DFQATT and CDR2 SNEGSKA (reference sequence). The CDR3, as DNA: TGCAGTGCTAGTAGTAGGGGCCAAGAGACCCAGTACTTC. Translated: CSASSRGQETQYF.

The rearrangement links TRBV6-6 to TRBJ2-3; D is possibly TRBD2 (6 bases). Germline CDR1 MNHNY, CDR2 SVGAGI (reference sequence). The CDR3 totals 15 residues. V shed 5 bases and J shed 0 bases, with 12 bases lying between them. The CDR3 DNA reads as TGTGCCAGCAGTACCCCCGGGACTAGCACAGATACGCAGTATTTT. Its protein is CASSTPGTSTDTQYF.

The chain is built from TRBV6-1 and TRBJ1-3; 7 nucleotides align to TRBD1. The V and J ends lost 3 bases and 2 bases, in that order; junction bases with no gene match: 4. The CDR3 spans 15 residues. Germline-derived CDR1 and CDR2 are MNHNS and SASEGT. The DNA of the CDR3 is TGTGCCAGCAGTGATAACAGGGGTACTGGAAACACCATATATTTT. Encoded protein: CASSDNRGTGNTIYF.

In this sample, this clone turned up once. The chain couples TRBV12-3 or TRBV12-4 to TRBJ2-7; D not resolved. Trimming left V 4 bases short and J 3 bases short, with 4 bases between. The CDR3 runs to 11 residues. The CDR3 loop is CASSSHYEQYF. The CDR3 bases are TGTGCCAGCAGTTCACACTACGAGCAGTACTTC.

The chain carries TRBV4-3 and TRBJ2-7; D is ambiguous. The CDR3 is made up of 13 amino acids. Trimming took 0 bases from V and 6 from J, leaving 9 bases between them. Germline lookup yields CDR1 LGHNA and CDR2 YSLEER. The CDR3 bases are TGCGCCAGCAGCCAAGATATCCTAGTCGAGCAGTACTTC. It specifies CASSQDILVEQYF.

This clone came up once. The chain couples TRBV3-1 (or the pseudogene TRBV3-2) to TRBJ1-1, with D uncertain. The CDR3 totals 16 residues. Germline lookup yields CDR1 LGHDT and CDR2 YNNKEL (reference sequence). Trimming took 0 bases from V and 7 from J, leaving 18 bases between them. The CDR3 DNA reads TGTGCCAGCAGCCAAGATAGCCCGGGGTCCCTCCTTGAAGCTTTCTTT. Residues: CASSQDSPGSLLEAFF.

In nucleotides, the CDR3 is TGTGCCAGCACAGGGGTGGGGAATTCACCCCTCCACTTT. This translates into CASTGVGNSPLHF. The V and J genes are TRBV12-3 or TRBV12-4 and TRBJ1-6; tentative D call: TRBD1 (6 bases). The CDR3 runs 13 residues. V was pared by 7 bases and J by 7 bases, with 11 bases between.